Listed below are T cell receptor beta chains from one sample, sequenced in a study of cytomegalovirus exposure and HLA in healthy donors. Only in-frame clones appear in the TCRdb table, and some are missing; sequencing was by immunoSEQ multiplex PCR. The data show 40,000 to 55,000 clones, approximately 94% seen once. The specimen sequenced was PBMCs. The receptors stem from a woman between 18 and 29 years old in good health and CMV-seronegative. Both conserved end residues are part of each CDR3. A D gene is named only where the DNA matches it firmly. Clone size is shown for a subset of rows, as once, few, many or a class of expanded clone.

J gene: TRBJ2-7; V gene: TRBV27; clone size: large; CDR3 length: 13; D gene: TRBD1; CDR3 protein: CASSYGQAGEQYF; CDR3 DNA: TGTGCCAGCAGTTACGGACAGGCTGGCGAGCAGTACTTC
J gene: TRBJ2-7; V gene: TRBV6-1; clone size: few; CDR3 length: 16; D gene: NA; CDR3 protein: CASSEETGTSSYEQYF; CDR3 DNA: TGTGCCAGCAGTGAAGAGACAGGGACTAGCTCCTACGAGCAGTACTTC
J gene: TRBJ2-5; V gene: TRBV7-2; clone size: NA; CDR3 length: 14; D gene: NA; CDR3 protein: CASSLFRTLGTQYF; CDR3 DNA: TGTGCCAGCAGCTTATTTAGGACATTGGGGACCCAGTACTTC
J gene: TRBJ1-2; V gene: TRBV6-6; clone size: NA; CDR3 length: 15; D gene: NA; CDR3 protein: CASSYSQGQNYGYTF; CDR3 DNA: TGTGCCAGCAGTTACTCGCAGGGGCAAAACTATGGCTACACCTTC
J gene: TRBJ2-7; V gene: TRBV28; clone size: once; CDR3 length: 16; D gene: NA; CDR3 protein: CASSLYRTERHSEQYF; CDR3 DNA: TGTGCCAGCAGTTTATATCGGACAGAGAGGCACTCCGAGCAGTACTTC
J gene: TRBJ2-5; V gene: TRBV18; clone size: NA; CDR3 length: 14; D gene: NA; CDR3 protein: CASSATPSDETQYF; CDR3 DNA: TGTGCCAGCTCAGCCACCCCTAGCGACGAGACCCAGTACTTC
J gene: TRBJ2-1; V gene: TRBV19; clone size: NA; CDR3 length: 12; D gene: NA; CDR3 protein: CASSIGVNEQFF; CDR3 DNA: TGTGCCAGTAGTATCGGGGTGAATGAGCAGTTCTTC
J gene: TRBJ2-3; V gene: TRBV28; clone size: NA; CDR3 length: 13; D gene: NA; CDR3 protein: CASIQLRTDTQYF; CDR3 DNA: TGTGCCAGCATCCAACTCCGCACAGATACGCAGTATTTT
J gene: TRBJ2-7; V gene: TRBV7-2; clone size: NA; CDR3 length: 15; D gene: TRBD2; CDR3 protein: CASSSQGGSSYEQYF; CDR3 DNA: TGTGCCAGCAGCTCGCAGGGCGGGAGTTCCTACGAGCAGTACTTC
J gene: TRBJ1-1; V gene: TRBV9; clone size: NA; CDR3 length: 14; D gene: NA; CDR3 protein: CASSGGRENTEAFF; CDR3 DNA: TGTGCCAGCAGCGGAGGACGGGAGAACACTGAAGCTTTCTTT